This T cell receptor beta chain was profiled in a study of post-analysis software for immune sequencing data. Study context: Patients with relapsing-remitting, secondary progressive and progressive-relapsing multiple sclerosis courses were all represented. General observations from the study: Compared with controls, patients showed significantly lower normalized Chao1 diversity. Samples from one preparation batch, clustered by F measure, grouped strongly together.

cDNA libraries of TCR beta carried unique molecular identifiers. TCRdb processed the PCR reads anew with MiXCR; each CDR3 protein has one entry. The sample lists about 760,000 distinct CDR3 sequences; roughly 27% were seen once. Only a few counts were recorded for this clonotype. Antigen specificity is unknown. Material for sequencing was blood. This TCR derives from a girl between 10 and 17 years old with multiple sclerosis.

The CDR3 DNA is TGCGCCAGCAGCCGAGGAAGCGGGGCCTCTAATGAGCAGTTCTTC. Protein: CASSRGSGASNEQFF. The rearrangement joins TRBV4-3 to TRBJ2-1, with 7 bases fitting TRBD2. CDR1 and CDR2 from the germline V gene are LGHNA and YSLEER. This CDR3 has 15 residues. With 4 bases clipped from V and 7 bases from J, the junction kept 10 bases outside the gene matches.